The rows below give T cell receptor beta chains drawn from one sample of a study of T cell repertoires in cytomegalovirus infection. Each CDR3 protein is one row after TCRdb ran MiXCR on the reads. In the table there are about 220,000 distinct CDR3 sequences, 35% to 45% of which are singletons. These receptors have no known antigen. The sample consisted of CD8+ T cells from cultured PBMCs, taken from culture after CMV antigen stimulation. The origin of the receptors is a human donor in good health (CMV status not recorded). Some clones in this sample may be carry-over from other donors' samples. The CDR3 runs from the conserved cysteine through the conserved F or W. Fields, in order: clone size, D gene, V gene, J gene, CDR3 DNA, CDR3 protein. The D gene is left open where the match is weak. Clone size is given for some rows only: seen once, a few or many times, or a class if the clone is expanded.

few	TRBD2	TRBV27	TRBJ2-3	TGTGCCAGCAGTTTATCTGGGACTAGCGGGAGACGCGGCACAGATACGCAGTATTTT	CASSLSGTSGRRGTDTQYF
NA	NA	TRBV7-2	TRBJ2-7	TGTGCCAGCAGCTTAGACGGGACGATCTACGAGCAGTACTTC	CASSLDGTIYEQYF
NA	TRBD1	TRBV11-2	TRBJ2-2	TGTGCCAGCAGCTCGGACAGGGGAATCACCGGGGAGCTGTTTTTT	CASSSDRGITGELFF
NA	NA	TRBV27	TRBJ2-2	TGTGCCAGCAGTTTCTTTGCGGGCAGTCGCACCGGGGAGCTGTTTTTT	CASSFFAGSRTGELFF
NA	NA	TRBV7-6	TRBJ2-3	TGTGCCAGCAGAAACAGGCAGAGTACAGATACGCAGTATTTT	CASRNRQSTDTQYF
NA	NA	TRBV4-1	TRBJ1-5	TGCGCCAGCAGCCAAGACGACGGATCTAGAGGGTTGGAATCACTTAGCAATCAGCCCCAGCATTTT	CASSQDDGSRGLESLSNQPQHF
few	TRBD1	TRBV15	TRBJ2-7	TGTGCCACGGAGGGACAGGGCTCCTACGAGCAGTACTTC	CATEGQGSYEQYF
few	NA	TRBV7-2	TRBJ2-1	TGTGCCAGCATACAGGGAGGCAATGAGCAGTTCTTC	CASIQGGNEQFF
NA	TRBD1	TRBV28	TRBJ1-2	TGTGCCAGCAGTTTGTCTTACAGGGGCTATGGCTACACCTTC	CASSLSYRGYGYTF
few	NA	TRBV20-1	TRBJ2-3	TGCAGTGCTCGTTCCTTAGCGACCGCCACAGATACGCAGTATTTT	CSARSLATATDTQYF
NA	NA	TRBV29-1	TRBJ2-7	TGCAGCGTTACCACTTTGGGACGCCTTACCTACGAGCAGTACTTC	CSVTTLGRLTYEQYF
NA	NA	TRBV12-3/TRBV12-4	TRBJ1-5	TGTGCCAGCAGTTCTACGGGCAAGGACAATCAGCCCCAGCATTTT	CASSSTGKDNQPQHF
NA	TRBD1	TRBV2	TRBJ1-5	TGTGCCAGCAGGGGGACAGGGGGCAACTCACATAGCAATCAGCCCCAGCATTTT	CASRGTGGNSHSNQPQHF
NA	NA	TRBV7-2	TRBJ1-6	TGTGCCAGCAGCTCCGATCCTCTTAGAACCTATAATTCACCCCTCCACTTT	CASSSDPLRTYNSPLHF
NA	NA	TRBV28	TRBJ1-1	TGTGCCAGCAGTTCGTTGGGCAGGGGCGCCCTACACACTGAAGCTTTCTTT	CASSSLGRGALHTEAFF
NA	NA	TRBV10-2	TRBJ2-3	TGCGCCAGCAGTCCGTCTGGGGGTTATACAGATACGCAGTATTTT	CASSPSGGYTDTQYF
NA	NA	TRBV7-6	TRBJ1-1	TGTGCCAGCAGCCCCGTAAGAAGGGGGAGGAACACTGAAGCTTTCTTT	CASSPVRRGRNTEAFF
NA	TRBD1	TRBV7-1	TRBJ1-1	TGTGCCAGCAGCCCCCACTACGGACAGGGCGAAGCTTTCTTT	CASSPHYGQGEAFF
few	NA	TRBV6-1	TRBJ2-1	TGTGCCAGCAGGCTGGGGACAATCCATGAGCAGTTCTTC	CASRLGTIHEQFF
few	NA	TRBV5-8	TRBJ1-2	TGTGCCAGCAGCCCCTCAGGGAGGCGAGGAAACTATGGCTACACCTTC	CASSPSGRRGNYGYTF
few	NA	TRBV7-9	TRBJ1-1	TGTGCCAGCAGCTTAGTTGGGGACGCGAACACTGAAGCTTTCTTT	CASSLVGDANTEAFF
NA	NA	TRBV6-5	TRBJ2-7	TGTGCCAGCAGTTTTGGGGAACGGGCCTACGAGCAGTACTTC	CASSFGERAYEQYF
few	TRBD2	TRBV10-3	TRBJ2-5	TGTGCCACCTCGGGGCTAGCGGATTTCCAAGAGACCCAGTACTTC	CATSGLADFQETQYF
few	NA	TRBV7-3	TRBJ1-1	TGTGCCAGCAGCAGGGCGGGGGGGCCTAACACTGAAGCTTTCTTT	CASSRAGGPNTEAFF
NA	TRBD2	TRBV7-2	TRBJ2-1	TGTGCCAGCAGGTCCGGGACTAGCGGTTACAATGAGCAGTTCTTC	CASRSGTSGYNEQFF
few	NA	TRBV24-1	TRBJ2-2	TGTGCCACCAGTGATTCGAAGGGACCGTACACCGGGGAGCTGTTTTTT	CATSDSKGPYTGELFF
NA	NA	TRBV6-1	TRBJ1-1	TGTGCCAGCAGTGATTATGGCAGGGCAATAGCTTTCTTT	CASSDYGRAIAFF
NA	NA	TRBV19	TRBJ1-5	TGTGCCAGTAGTCCGGTCGCCTATAGCAATCAGCCCCAGCATTTT	CASSPVAYSNQPQHF
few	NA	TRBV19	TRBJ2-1	TGTGCCAGTAGTATAGCCCTAAGGACATACAATGAGCAGTTCTTC	CASSIALRTYNEQFF
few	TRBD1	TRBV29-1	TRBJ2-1	TGCAGCGTTGACAGGGGGTTGGGGAATGAGCAGTTCTTC	CSVDRGLGNEQFF
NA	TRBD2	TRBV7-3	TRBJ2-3	TGTGCCAGCAGCCCGGGGACTAGCGGAGGCGGCGCAGATACGCAGTATTTT	CASSPGTSGGGADTQYF
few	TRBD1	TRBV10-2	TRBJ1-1	TGCGCCAGCAGTGAGTCGGGCGGCAGGGGGGCTTTCTTT	CASSESGGRGAFF
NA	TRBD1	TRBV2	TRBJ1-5	TGTGCCAGCTCTAAATTACAGGGGGCAGGACAGCCCCAGCATTTT	CASSKLQGAGQPQHF
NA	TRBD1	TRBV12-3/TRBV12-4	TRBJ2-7	TGTGCCAGCAGCCAGGACAGGGGGATAGGCGAGCAGTACTTC	CASSQDRGIGEQYF
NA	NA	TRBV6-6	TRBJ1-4	TGTGCCAGCAGTTATCGGTGGATAGTGGGTGAAAAACTGTTTTTT	CASSYRWIVGEKLFF
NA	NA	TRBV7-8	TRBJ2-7	TGTGCCAGCAGCGTCCGGGACGCCTACGAGCAGTACTTC	CASSVRDAYEQYF
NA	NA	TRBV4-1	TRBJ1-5	TGCGCCAGCAGCCAAGGGGGGAGGCAGCCCCAGCATTTT	CASSQGGRQPQHF
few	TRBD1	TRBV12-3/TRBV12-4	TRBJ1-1	TGTGCCAGCATCCGGGACAGACTGAACACTGAAGCTTTCTTT	CASIRDRLNTEAFF
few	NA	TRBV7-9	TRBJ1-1	TGTGCCAGCACCGGACAGTTGAACACTGAAGCTTTCTTT	CASTGQLNTEAFF
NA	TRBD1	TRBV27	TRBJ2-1	TGTGCCAGCAGTTCCCGGACAGGTTCCGTATATGGGCAGTTCTTC	CASSSRTGSVYGQFF
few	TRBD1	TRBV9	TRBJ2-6	TGTGCCAGCAGCATGAGTCGGACAGGGTTTTCTGGGGCCAACGTCCTGACTTTC	CASSMSRTGFSGANVLTF
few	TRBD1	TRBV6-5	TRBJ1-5	TGTGCCAGCAGTTTCGCAGGGGGCTGGAATCAGCCCCAGCATTTT	CASSFAGGWNQPQHF